This T cell receptor (beta chain) was recovered during a study of blood T cell repertoires in COVID-19. Whole-study context: Sites across the United States, Italy and Spain contributed samples from acute and convalescent COVID-19.

In the original analysis: By means of reference gene primer amplification, nucleated cell counts were estimated. Repertoires were generated with immunoSEQ multiplex PCR, while TCRdb's copy carries only in-frame clones and drops some. V, J and clone size are those of that table, while D and trimming were read from the DNA. The sample lists fewer than 300,000 clones, around 88% occurring once. This CDR3 region has 14 residues. CDR1 is SGHKS and CDR2 is YYEKEE in the germline V gene (reference sequence). V gave up 4 bases and J gave up 7 bases, with 18 bases separating them. Sequencing input: PBMCs or T cells enriched from blood (not recorded which). The receptor was derived from a woman between 40 and 50 years old with acute COVID-19. V and J are TRBV5-5 and TRBJ2-7; D possibly corresponds to TRBD2 (6 bases). For the CDR3, the DNA is TGTGCCAGCAGCCGGCTAGCTTTCCGGGGGGAGCAGTACGTC. Its translation: CASSRLAFRGEQYV.